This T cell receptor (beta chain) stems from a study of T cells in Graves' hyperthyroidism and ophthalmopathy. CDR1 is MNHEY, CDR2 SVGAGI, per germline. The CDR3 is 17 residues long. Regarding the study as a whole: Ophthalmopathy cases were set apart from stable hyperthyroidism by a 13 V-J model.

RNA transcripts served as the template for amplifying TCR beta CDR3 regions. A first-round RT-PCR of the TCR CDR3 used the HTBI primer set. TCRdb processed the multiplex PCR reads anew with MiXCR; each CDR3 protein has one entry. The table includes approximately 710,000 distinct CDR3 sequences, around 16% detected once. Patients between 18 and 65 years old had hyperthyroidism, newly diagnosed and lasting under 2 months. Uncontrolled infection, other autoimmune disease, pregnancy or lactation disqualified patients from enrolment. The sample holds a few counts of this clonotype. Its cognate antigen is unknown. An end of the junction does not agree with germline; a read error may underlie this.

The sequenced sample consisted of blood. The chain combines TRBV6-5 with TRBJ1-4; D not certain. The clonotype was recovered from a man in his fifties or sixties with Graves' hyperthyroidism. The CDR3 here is CASSYFQMGGHNEKLVF. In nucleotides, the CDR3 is TGTGCCAGCAGTTACTTCCAAATGGGAGGGCATAATGAAAAACTGGTTTTT.